The entry below gives a single TCR beta chain sequence along with its context. The junction shows a germline mismatch at one end, possibly a read error. This CDR3 is 16 amino acids long. CDR1 is MNHEY, CDR2 SVGAGI, per germline. The sample is drawn from a study of blood T cell repertoires in COVID-19. On the study more broadly: The United States, Italy and Spain provided the acute and convalescent COVID-19 samples. Nucleic acid was either cDNA or gDNA, and it came from T cells, B-cell-depleted T cells, or PBMCs.

Per the original data handling: From reference gene primer amplification, estimates of nucleated cell counts were derived. The table came from immunoSEQ multiplex PCR; TCRdb's copy has only in-frame clones and leaves some out. V, J and clone size are taken as reported in that table, and D and trimming were inferred from the DNA itself. The repertoire holds about 480,000 clones, with 85% to 90% as singletons. The sequencing sample was made of peripheral blood. This chain joins TRBV6-5 and TRBJ1-5, with a possible D match to TRBD1 (5 bases). The source of this sequence is a woman aged 25 to 39 with acute or convalescent COVID-19. This CDR3 is CASSNSGGSSNQPQHF. The CDR3 DNA reads TGTGCCAGCAGTAACTCCGGGGGGAGTAGCAATCAGCCCCAGCATTTT.